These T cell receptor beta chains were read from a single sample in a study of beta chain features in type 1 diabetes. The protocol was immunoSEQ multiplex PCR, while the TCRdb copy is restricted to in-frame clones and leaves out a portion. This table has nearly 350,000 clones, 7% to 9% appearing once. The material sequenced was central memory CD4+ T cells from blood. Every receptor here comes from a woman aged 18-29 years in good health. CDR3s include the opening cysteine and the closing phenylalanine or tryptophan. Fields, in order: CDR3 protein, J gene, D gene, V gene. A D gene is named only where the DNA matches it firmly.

CDR3 protein: CTSGNYNEQFF
J gene: TRBJ2-1
D gene: .
V gene: TRBV20-1

CDR3 protein: CASSPNPRTSGSYEQYF
J gene: TRBJ2-7
D gene: TRBD2
V gene: TRBV25-1

CDR3 protein: CASSSSHASYNEQFF
J gene: TRBJ2-1
D gene: .
V gene: TRBV7-2

CDR3 protein: CASRRGDTEAFF
J gene: TRBJ1-1
D gene: .
V gene: TRBV6-6

CDR3 protein: CASSLPGQNTGELFF
J gene: TRBJ2-2
D gene: .
V gene: TRBV5-5

CDR3 protein: CASSYSGVGNTEAFF
J gene: TRBJ1-1
D gene: .
V gene: TRBV6-6

CDR3 protein: CASSQDLKGRAFF
J gene: TRBJ1-1
D gene: .
V gene: TRBV14

CDR3 protein: CASSSKTSVLETQYF
J gene: TRBJ2-5
D gene: TRBD2
V gene: TRBV7-6

CDR3 protein: CASSPLGLAGGREQFF
J gene: TRBJ2-1
D gene: TRBD2
V gene: TRBV14

CDR3 protein: CAISPRGEKLFF
J gene: TRBJ1-4
D gene: .
V gene: TRBV6-5

CDR3 protein: CASSLMLGDNEQFF
J gene: TRBJ2-1
D gene: .
V gene: TRBV7-2

CDR3 protein: CASSPRLAFGTDTQYF
J gene: TRBJ2-3
D gene: .
V gene: TRBV11-2

CDR3 protein: CASSLGGGTAYEQYF
J gene: TRBJ2-7
D gene: .
V gene: TRBV7-6

CDR3 protein: CASSEDLADYEQYF
J gene: TRBJ2-7
D gene: TRBD2
V gene: TRBV2

CDR3 protein: CASSFGGGSNLGTDTQYF
J gene: TRBJ2-3
D gene: .
V gene: TRBV11-2

CDR3 protein: CASSLTVNTEAFF
J gene: TRBJ1-1
D gene: .
V gene: TRBV7-2

CDR3 protein: CSVRTGRAYGYTF
J gene: TRBJ1-2
D gene: .
V gene: TRBV29-1

CDR3 protein: CASSLAKDTEAFF
J gene: TRBJ1-1
D gene: .
V gene: TRBV7-6

CDR3 protein: CSVVVQGNQPQHF
J gene: TRBJ1-5
D gene: .
V gene: TRBV29-1

CDR3 protein: CASSQDRTEYYGYTF
J gene: TRBJ1-2
D gene: .
V gene: TRBV4-1

CDR3 protein: CASSFWPTRAANEQFF
J gene: TRBJ2-1
D gene: .
V gene: TRBV28

CDR3 protein: CASSETSGNNEQFF
J gene: TRBJ2-1
D gene: TRBD2
V gene: TRBV2

CDR3 protein: CAISAARTSTDTQYF
J gene: TRBJ2-3
D gene: .
V gene: TRBV10-3

CDR3 protein: CASSQNRVGFDEQFF
J gene: TRBJ2-1
D gene: .
V gene: TRBV4-2

CDR3 protein: CSGGTDEQYF
J gene: TRBJ2-7
D gene: .
V gene: TRBV29-1

CDR3 protein: CASSKTQGIQETQYF
J gene: TRBJ2-5
D gene: .
V gene: TRBV19

CDR3 protein: CSVVFQGFYEQYF
J gene: TRBJ2-7
D gene: .
V gene: TRBV29-1

CDR3 protein: CASSPSRNSGNTIYF
J gene: TRBJ1-3
D gene: .
V gene: TRBV7-9

CDR3 protein: CAISESNGLSDTQYF
J gene: TRBJ2-3
D gene: .
V gene: TRBV10-3

CDR3 protein: CASSPRGGGFGIWYF
J gene: TRBJ2-5
D gene: TRBD2
V gene: TRBV6-5

CDR3 protein: CASKPGLAGGTVREQYF
J gene: TRBJ2-7
D gene: TRBD2
V gene: TRBV7-2

CDR3 protein: CASSPQVVAGSDTQYF
J gene: TRBJ2-3
D gene: .
V gene: TRBV7-3

CDR3 protein: CASSGFGYGYTF
J gene: TRBJ1-2
D gene: .
V gene: TRBV2

CDR3 protein: CSARIYNEQFF
J gene: TRBJ2-1
D gene: .
V gene: TRBV20-1

CDR3 protein: CASSPTQGTKTQYF
J gene: TRBJ2-5
D gene: .
V gene: TRBV5-8

CDR3 protein: CASTLRTGAQETQYF
J gene: TRBJ2-5
D gene: TRBD1
V gene: TRBV5-5

CDR3 protein: CASSSTSPTDTQYF
J gene: TRBJ2-3
D gene: .
V gene: TRBV7-2

CDR3 protein: CASSYGNTIYF
J gene: TRBJ1-3
D gene: .
V gene: TRBV6-5

CDR3 protein: CASSPGVPQETQYF
J gene: TRBJ2-5
D gene: .
V gene: TRBV18

CDR3 protein: CATSRDTPTHGYEQYF
J gene: TRBJ2-7
D gene: .
V gene: TRBV15

CDR3 protein: CASSFRTGYEQYF
J gene: TRBJ2-7
D gene: .
V gene: TRBV7-2

CDR3 protein: CASSPRGQFHEQYF
J gene: TRBJ2-7
D gene: .
V gene: TRBV18

CDR3 protein: CASSSASYEQYF
J gene: TRBJ2-7
D gene: .
V gene: TRBV5-1

CDR3 protein: CASSLAPGRRSYEQYF
J gene: TRBJ2-7
D gene: .
V gene: TRBV7-3

CDR3 protein: CASSLDRGAEKLFF
J gene: TRBJ1-4
D gene: .
V gene: TRBV7-9

CDR3 protein: CATVLNTEAFF
J gene: TRBJ1-1
D gene: .
V gene: TRBV28